This is a list of T cell receptor beta chains from one sample in a study of response to subunit inactivated influenza vaccine. TCRdb ran MiXCR on the RT-PCR reads and lists one entry per CDR3 protein. The table lists hundreds of thousands of distinct CDR3 sequences, 6% to 9% of them singletons. Sequenced here: PBMCs from blood, sampled about 24 months after vaccination. Receptor source: a man aged 50 to 69 who received an inactivated influenza vaccine. The CDR3 runs from the conserved cysteine through the conserved F or W. A D gene is named only where the DNA matches it firmly. A clone size is listed for some rows: how often the clone was seen (once, few, many), or a class if it is expanded.

j_call cdr3_length d_call v_call clone_size cdr3_aa cdr3_nt
TRBJ2-5 13 TRBD2 TRBV20-1 many CSATRDYEETQYF TGCAGTGCTACCCGGGACTACGAAGAGACCCAGTACTTC
TRBJ2-2 17 TRBD1 TRBV4-3 few CASSQGGGQGATGELFF TGCGCCAGCAGCCAAGGGGGCGGACAGGGGGCCACCGGGGAGCTGTTTTTT
TRBJ2-7 11 - TRBV20-1 many CSATSDREQYF TGCAGTGCTACTAGCGATCGCGAGCAGTACTTC
TRBJ2-7 16 TRBD2 TRBV20-1 few CSARDGSGGVRFEQYF TGCAGTGCTAGAGACGGTAGCGGGGGCGTAAGGTTCGAGCAGTACTTC
TRBJ2-3 15 - TRBV12-3/TRBV12-4 many CASSPLGVSGHTQYF TGTGCCAGCAGTCCACTAGGTGTCTCAGGGCATACGCAGTATTTT
TRBJ1-1 15 - TRBV10-1 few CASSESTGSRARHFF TGCGCCAGCAGTGAGTCGACTGGTTCCCGGGCTCGTCACTTCTTT
TRBJ2-2 16 TRBD2 TRBV12-3/TRBV12-4 - CASSTTSGENTGELFF TGTGCCAGCAGTACGACTAGCGGGGAAAACACCGGGGAGCTGTTTTTT
TRBJ2-5 14 TRBD2 TRBV2 - CASSDGDYQETQYF TGTGCCAGCAGTGACGGGGACTATCAAGAGACCCAGTACTTC
TRBJ2-6 17 - TRBV6-1 few CASSERGPEAGANVLTF TGTGCCAGCAGTGAGAGGGGTCCTGAGGCTGGGGCCAACGTCCTGACTTTC
TRBJ2-3 13 - TRBV9 few CASSGALADTQYF TGTGCCAGCAGCGGAGCATTGGCAGATACGCAGTATTTT
TRBJ1-2 14 TRBD1 TRBV5-1 few CASSLEGQGDRYTF TGCGCCAGCAGCTTGGAGGGGCAGGGGGACCGCTACACCTTC
TRBJ2-2 16 - TRBV18 many CASSPEGRVNTGELFF TGTGCCAGCTCCCCGGAGGGCCGGGTGAACACCGGGGAGCTGTTTTTT
TRBJ2-6 16 - TRBV9 - CASSVVGGSGANVLTF TGTGCCAGCAGCGTAGTAGGGGGTAGTGGGGCCAACGTCCTGACTTTC
TRBJ2-7 14 - TRBV19 - CASSIARDSYEQYF TGTGCCAGTAGTATAGCTAGGGACTCCTACGAGCAGTACTTC
TRBJ2-7 14 - TRBV28 few CASSLVQNSYEQYF TGTGCCAGCAGTTTGGTACAGAACTCCTACGAGCAGTACTTC
TRBJ2-1 17 TRBD2 TRBV13 few CASSLVVSGATYNEQFF TGTGCCAGCAGCTTAGTAGTTAGCGGGGCTACCTACAATGAGCAGTTCTTC
TRBJ2-5 15 TRBD1 TRBV5-1 - CASSLDRGSQETQYF TGCGCCAGCAGCTTGGACAGGGGTAGCCAAGAGACCCAGTACTTC
TRBJ1-6 19 TRBD1 TRBV11-2 - CASSQRDRRLSSYNSPLHF TGTGCCAGCAGCCAAAGGGACAGGCGCCTTAGCTCCTATAATTCACCCCTCCACTTT
TRBJ2-1 11 - TRBV20-1 many CSARERSVRFF TGCAGTGCTAGAGAGCGGTCAGTCCGGTTCTTC
TRBJ2-1 11 TRBD2 TRBV4-1 many CASSQGLERFF TGCGCCAGCAGCCAGGGACTAGAGCGGTTCTTC
TRBJ2-7 13 - TRBV11-2 many CASSAGLSYEQYF TGTGCCAGCTCCGCCGGGCTAAGTTACGAGCAGTACTTC
TRBJ1-4 15 TRBD1 TRBV10-3 few CAISPTGRGNEKLFF TGTGCCATCAGCCCGACAGGGCGGGGGAATGAAAAACTGTTTTTT
TRBJ2-7 13 TRBD2 TRBV7-2 many CASSRVAGDEQYF TGTGCCAGCAGCCGGGTAGCGGGAGACGAGCAGTACTTC
TRBJ2-1 11 TRBD1 TRBV20-1 - CSAGRDRAEFF TGCAGTGCTGGCCGGGACAGGGCTGAATTCTTC